Listed here are 6 T cell receptor beta chains from one sample, sequenced in a study of T cell repertoires in cytomegalovirus infection. TCRdb ran MiXCR on the reads and lists one entry per CDR3 protein. The table records hundreds of thousands of distinct CDR3 sequences, more than 20% of them present only once. The specimen was CD8+ T cells from PBMCs. These receptors were collected from a human donor in good health (CMV status not recorded). Some clones in this sample may be carry-over from other donors' samples.

Concerning this clonotype itself: A much bigger clone sits one base away, suggesting this may be a read error. The V and J genes are TRBV6-2 or TRBV6-3 and TRBJ2-5; D gene unclear. CDR3 length: 13 residues. Per the germline V gene, CDR1 is MNHEY and CDR2 is SVGEGT. V was pared by 2 bases and J by 5 bases, with 9 bases between. CDR3 sequence reads: CASSYHMLETQYF. DNA of the CDR3: TGTGCCAGCAGTTACCACATGTTGGAGACCCAGTACTTC.

The CDR3, as DNA: TGCAGTGCTAGAGATCGTCAGGGAAATGAGCAGTTCTTC. It is translated as CSARDRQGNEQFF. The chain recombines TRBV20-1 with TRBJ2-1, with a possible D match to TRBD1 (5 bases). Trimming pared 0 bases from V and 7 bases from J, leaving 10 bases between. This CDR3 spans 13 amino acids. Germline V gene data show CDR1 as DFQATT and CDR2 as SNEGSKA (reference sequence).

This clonotype was detected a few times. The chain links TRBV5-5 to TRBJ2-7; the D call may be TRBD1 or TRBD2 (5 bases each). V was pared by 0 bases and J by 4 bases, with 14 bases between. Per germline, CDR1 SGHKS and CDR2 YYEKEE (reference sequence). The CDR3 is 15 residues long. The CDR3 DNA sequence: TGTGCCAGCAGCTTGGTTCGTCTTGGGGGTTACGAGCAGTACTTC. Its translation: CASSLVRLGGYEQYF.

This clonotype appeared a few times. The rearrangement links TRBV11-2 to TRBJ2-5; D is unclear. V shed 1 base and J shed 7 bases, with 10 bases lying between them. In germline, CDR1 is SGHAT, CDR2 FQNNGV. The CDR3 length is 13 residues. The CDR3: CASSLADDLTQYF. CDR3 coding DNA: TGTGCCAGCAGCTTAGCGGACGACCTGACCCAGTACTTC.

Points on this clonotype: A read error is possible here, since a much larger clone lies one base away. The chain recombines TRBV12-3 or TRBV12-4 with TRBJ2-5; TRBD1 matches 11 bases. This CDR3 is 15 amino acids long. CDR3 nucleotides: TGTGCCAGCAGCCGTGGACAGGGGGCGAGAGAGATCCAGTACTTC. Amino acid sequence: CASSRGQGAREIQYF.

The genes are TRBV10-3 and TRBJ2-6; tentatively, D is TRBD2 (5 bases). The V gene lost 0 bases and the J gene lost 1 base, with 7 bases spanning the gap. This CDR3 has 16 amino acids. Germline loops: CDR1 ENHRY, CDR2 SYGVKD. The CDR3 DNA sequence: TGTGCCATCAGTGAGTCGCGGGTATCTGGGGCCAACGTCCTGACTTTC. Translating it yields CAISESRVSGANVLTF.